This T cell receptor beta chain was observed in a study of blood T cell repertoires in COVID-19. Overall study: COVID-19 samples collected from the United States, Italy and Spain covered acute and convalescent phases. The cDNA or gDNA used as material had been derived from T cells, B-cell-depleted T cells, or PBMCs.

The germline V gene has CDR1 WSHSY and CDR2 SAAADI. V gave up 6 bases and J gave up 0 bases; unmatched junction bases: 14. The CDR3 is 19 amino acids. Clones were sequenced by immunoSEQ multiplex PCR, and TCRdb holds only the in-frame ones, with some missing. There are 150,000 to 200,000 clones in the sample; under 90% occur only once, and roughly 8% lies in the top ten. Participants spanned ages about 18 to 100 years and resided in about 24 US areas. Categorization into cohorts depended on clinical history that participants reported. Material for sequencing was PBMCs or T cells enriched from blood (not recorded which). This receptor was taken from a woman aged 45-59 years who had recovered from COVID-19. V usage is TRBV10-2 and J usage is TRBJ2-3, with TRBD2 matching over 11 bases. The CDR3 DNA is TGCGCCAGCAGGACCCCTCCGGGACTAGCGGTTTCTAGCACAGATACGCAGTATTTT. Translation: CASRTPPGLAVSSTDTQYF.